The 20 T cell receptor beta chains below were found in one sample sequenced in a study of cytomegalovirus exposure and HLA in healthy donors. The PCR contained 60 Vbeta and 13 Jbeta primers. The table came from immunoSEQ multiplex PCR; TCRdb's copy has only in-frame clones and leaves some out. The ten top clones account for around 17%, within a sample of approximately 45,000 clones. Material for sequencing was PBMCs. These receptors originate from a male donor in good health and CMV-seronegative.

V and J are TRBV6-5 and TRBJ2-3; D gene ambiguous. V lost 5 bases, J lost 3 bases, and 6 bases lay in between. Germline CDR1 MNHEY, CDR2 SVGAGI. This CDR3 has 12 amino acids. For the CDR3, the DNA is TGTGCCAGCAGTGCTACTACAGATACGCAGTATTTT. It encodes CASSATTDTQYF.

The rearrangement joins TRBV4-2 to TRBJ1-3; 7 nucleotides align to TRBD1. The CDR3 contains 15 residues. Germline values: CDR1 LGHNA, CDR2 YNFKEQ. The V and J ends lost 1 base and 2 bases, in that order; junction bases with no gene match: 2. The CDR3: CASSQGRGPGNTIYF. The CDR3 region has the DNA TGTGCCAGCAGCCAAGGGAGGGGGCCTGGAAACACCATATATTTT.

The V gene is TRBV4-1, the J gene TRBJ2-3; D might be TRBD2 (5 bases). CDR3 length: 15 amino acids. Germline CDR1 is MGHRA and CDR2 is YSYEKL. Deletions cut 2 bases from V and 4 bases from J, with 13 bases between. The CDR3 sequence: CASSQSGSGADTQYF. The DNA for the CDR3 is TGCGCCAGCAGCCAAAGCGGATCCGGCGCAGATACGCAGTATTTT.

This rearrangement joins TRBV4-2 to TRBJ1-2; 7 bases match TRBD1. The V and J ends lost 4 bases and 3 bases, in that order; junction bases with no gene match: 14. Germline V lookup: CDR1 LGHNA, CDR2 YNFKEQ. The CDR3 covers 17 residues. The DNA for the CDR3 is TGTGCCAGCAGCCTCCCCCTACTCGACAGGGTGTACTATGGCTACACCTTC. Its protein is CASSLPLLDRVYYGYTF.

The rearrangement links TRBV7-3 to TRBJ1-3; 9 positions agree with TRBD1. Germline assignment: CDR1 SGHTA and CDR2 FQGTGA. The CDR3 sequence is 17 residues long. V was pared by 5 bases and J by 3 bases, with 11 bases of the junction left unmatched. CDR3 sequence (DNA): TGTGCCAGCAGCCCCGGGACAGGGTATCAAAATGGAAACACCATATATTTT. This encodes CASSPGTGYQNGNTIYF. Filled out from reference TRBV7-3 and TRBJ1-3, the complete variable domain reads GAGVSQTPSNKVTEKGKYVELRCDPISGHTALYWYRQSLGQGPEFLIYFQGTGAADDSGLPNDRFFAVRPEGSVSTLKIQRTERGDSAVYLCASSPGTGYQNGNTIYFGEGSWLTVV.

The chain joins TRBV6-5 to TRBJ1-2; 7 nucleotides agree with TRBD1. Germline V gene sequence: CDR1 MNHEY, CDR2 SVGAGI. This CDR3 has 14 amino acids. Trimming at V came to 6 bases and at J to 0 bases, leaving 4 bases not matched to a gene. The CDR3 nucleotides are TGTGCCAGCAGCCGGGACAGAGCTAACTATGGCTACACCTTC. This gives the protein CASSRDRANYGYTF.

The chain recombines TRBV4-3 with TRBJ1-2, with D possibly being TRBD1 (5 bases). The ends were cut back, 0 bases at V and 7 bases at J, with 12 bases in the middle. The length of the CDR3 is 14 residues. In germline, CDR1 is LGHNA, CDR2 YSLEER. CDR3 sequence reads: CASSQEVAGVGYTF. DNA for the CDR3: TGCGCCAGCAGCCAAGAAGTCGCGGGGGTTGGCTACACCTTC.

V usage is TRBV18 and J usage is TRBJ1-4; no definite D call. The CDR3 is 15 residues long. Germline CDR1 reads KGHSH; CDR2 reads LQKENI. Trimming removed 5 bases from V and 6 bases from J, with 16 bases in between. The CDR3, as DNA: TGTGCCAGCTCAACTAGGACCTTCGAAGATGAAAAACTGTTTTTT. Translating it yields CASSTRTFEDEKLFF.

The V gene is TRBV7-3, the J gene TRBJ1-1; D call uncertain. Per germline, CDR1 SGHTA and CDR2 FQGTGA. V was shortened by 4 bases and J by 5 bases, with 11 bases between the two germline ends. The CDR3 loop spans 13 amino acids. The DNA of the CDR3 is TGTGCCAGCAGCTCGGGAGTGAGGACTGAAGCTTTCTTT. This encodes CASSSGVRTEAFF.

The chain employs TRBV5-4 and TRBJ1-2; the D gene is possibly TRBD1 (6 bases). The CDR3 runs to 14 residues. In germline, CDR1 is SGHNT, CDR2 YYREEE (reference sequence). V was clipped by 4 bases and J by 1 base, with 11 bases between them. CDR3 in amino acids: CASSQDRVNYGYTF. In DNA form, the CDR3 reads TGTGCCAGCAGCCAGGACAGAGTTAACTATGGCTACACCTTC. The entire variable domain, with the rest obtained from reference TRBV5-4 and TRBJ1-2, is as follows: ETGVTQSPTHLIKTRGQQVTLRCSSQSGHNTVSWYQQALGQGPQFIFQYYREEENGRGNFPPRFSGLQFPNYSSELNVNALELDDSALYLCASSQDRVNYGYTFGSGTRLTVV.

The chain has TRBV11-2 and TRBJ2-3; TRBD1 is a possible D gene (6 bases). The CDR3 spans 15 residues. CDR1 and CDR2 from the germline V gene are SGHAT and FQNNGV. Between the trimmed V and J ends, which lost 0 bases and 8 bases, there was a span of 15 bases. The CDR3 here is CASSLDNLLGGTQYF. The DNA for the CDR3 is TGTGCCAGCAGCTTAGACAACCTTCTAGGGGGTACGCAGTATTTT. The full variable domain, with the rest looked up from reference TRBV11-2 and TRBJ2-3, is EAGVAQSPRYKIIEKRQSVAFWCNPISGHATLYWYQQILGQGPKLLIQFQNNGVVDDSQLPKDRFSAERLKGVDSTLKIQPAKLEDSAVYLCASSLDNLLGGTQYFGPGTRLTVL.

The chain links TRBV9 to TRBJ1-2; a possible D gene is TRBD1 (5 bases). The germline CDR1 and CDR2 sequences are SGDLS and YYNGEE. Trimming shortened V by 4 bases and J by 3 bases, and 16 bases separated the two germline ends. This CDR3 has 15 residues. The CDR3 region has the DNA TGTGCCAGCAGCACTCCCTTGGGGCAGTACTATGGCTACACCTTC. This codes for CASSTPLGQYYGYTF.

The J gene is TRBJ1-5, the V gene TRBV7-2; D gene ambiguous. Deletions cut 5 bases from V and 5 bases from J, with 13 bases between. Germline V gives CDR1 SGHTA, CDR2 FQGNSA. CDR3 length: 14 amino acids. CDR3 in amino acids: CASSPDIPDQPQHF. For the CDR3, the DNA is TGTGCCAGCAGCCCCGACATTCCGGATCAGCCCCAGCATTTT.

The V call is TRBV7-3, the J call TRBJ2-5; D uncertain. The length of the CDR3 is 13 residues. V was cut by 2 bases and J by 0 bases, with 4 bases left in between. The germline CDR1 and CDR2 sequences are SGHTA and FQGTGA. CDR3 nucleotide sequence: TGTGCCAGCAGCTTATACAACCAAGAGACCCAGTACTTC. Protein product: CASSLYNQETQYF. Supplemented by reference TRBV7-3 and TRBJ2-5, the full variable domain reads GAGVSQTPSNKVTEKGKYVELRCDPISGHTALYWYRQSLGQGPEFLIYFQGTGAADDSGLPNDRFFAVRPEGSVSTLKIQRTERGDSAVYLCASSLYNQETQYFGPGTRLLVL.

The chain uses TRBV5-4 and TRBJ1-2; possibly TRBD1 for D (5 bases). The CDR3 spans 16 residues. The germline CDR1 and CDR2 sequences are SGHNT and YYREEE (reference sequence). V lost 3 bases and J lost 5, with 20 bases in between. Here the CDR3 reads CASSYSLFRVRYGYTF. CDR3 coding DNA: TGTGCCAGCAGCTACAGCCTGTTCAGGGTGAGATATGGCTACACCTTC.

CDR3 region: CASSRTGQMNTEAFF. DNA of the CDR3: TGTGCCAGCAGCAGAACGGGACAGATGAACACTGAAGCTTTCTTT. The chain combines TRBV7-9 with TRBJ1-1; TRBD1 agrees at 7 bases. With 5 bases clipped from V and 0 bases from J, the junction kept 6 bases outside the gene matches. The germline V gene encodes CDR1 SEHNR and CDR2 FQNEAQ (reference sequence). CDR3 length equals 15 residues.

The J gene is TRBJ2-2, the V gene TRBV5-6, with D perhaps TRBD1 (7 bases). V was cut by 2 bases and J by 6 bases, with 14 bases left in between. The CDR3 sequence is 15 residues long. In germline, CDR1 is SGHDT, CDR2 YYEEEE. The CDR3 sequence: CASSFRGVEAGELFF. CDR3 DNA sequence: TGTGCCAGCAGCTTCAGGGGGGTAGAGGCCGGGGAGCTGTTTTTT.

The rearrangement links TRBV6-4 to TRBJ2-6, with 7 bases matching TRBD2. Trimming removed 5 bases from V and 3 bases from J; junction bases left unmatched: 4. The germline CDR1 and CDR2 sequences are MRHNA and SNTAGT. This CDR3 is built from 15 residues. The CDR3 here is CASSPTSSGANVLTF. In DNA form, the CDR3 reads TGTGCCAGCAGTCCGACTAGCAGTGGGGCCAACGTCCTGACTTTC.

The gene calls are TRBV9 and TRBJ2-1, with 8 bases lining up with TRBD1. Germline CDR1 is SGDLS and CDR2 is YYNGEE. The V and J ends lost 0 bases and 9 bases, in that order; junction bases with no gene match: 2. The CDR3 length is 13 residues. Here the CDR3 reads CASSVGGTGEQFF. The CDR3 nucleotides are TGTGCCAGCAGCGTAGGAGGGACAGGTGAGCAGTTCTTC.

The chain couples TRBV11-2 to TRBJ1-1, with 7 bases aligning to TRBD1. CDR3 length: 14 amino acids. CDR1 is SGHAT and CDR2 is FQNNGV in the germline V gene. After removal of 3 bases from V and 5 bases from J, the junction contained 6 bases not matched to a gene. DNA of the CDR3: TGTGCCAGCAGCTTTGGCAGGGGGAGAACTGAAGCTTTCTTT. Translated, it gives CASSFGRGRTEAFF.